The 24 T cell receptor beta chains given below trace back to one sample, sequenced in a study of blood T cells in healthy people across ages. Primed by a sample-barcoded 5' primer and a J-beta primer mix, a second PCR proceeded for about 6 to 11 cycles. One entry per CDR3 protein, called by TCRdb with MiXCR from the 5' RACE reads. The sample comprises 600,000 to 800,000 distinct CDR3 sequences, roughly half of which are singletons, and approximately 12% rests with the top ten. Source material: blood. These receptors were collected from a woman at least 80 years old in good health.

A note on this clonotype: Possible read error: a much larger clone is one base away. The chain couples TRBV6-2 or TRBV6-3 to TRBJ2-1; 9 bases match TRBD2. The CDR3 runs 16 residues. With 6 bases clipped from V and 4 bases from J, the junction kept 10 bases outside the gene matches. Per germline, CDR1 MNHEY and CDR2 SVGEGT. The CDR3 loop is CASRGVGSGSYNEQFF. CDR3 DNA sequence: TGTGCCAGCAGGGGAGTTGGTAGCGGGAGTTACAATGAGCAGTTCTTC.

This clonotype has at least ten counts. This rearrangement joins TRBV7-3 to TRBJ2-1; TRBD1 agrees at 8 bases. Looked up from germline, CDR1 is SGHTA and CDR2 is FQGTGA. Trimming at V came to 1 base and at J to 6 bases, leaving 8 bases not matched to a gene. The CDR3 runs to 16 residues. The DNA for the CDR3 is TGTGCCAGCAGCTTAATAGGGACAGGATGGTCCAATGAGCAGTTCTTC. Amino acids: CASSLIGTGWSNEQFF.

This chain links TRBV29-1 with TRBJ2-2; D is unclear. The germline V gene has CDR1 SQVTM and CDR2 ANQGSEA. The length of the CDR3 is 13 residues. V was clipped by 3 bases and J by 4 bases, with 9 bases between them. The CDR3 region has the DNA TGCAGCGTTGACCGTCGGACCACCGGGGAGCTGTTTTTT. Encoded protein: CSVDRRTTGELFF.

The chain couples TRBV20-1 to TRBJ1-1; D uncertain. The CDR3 loop spans 14 amino acids. Germline assignment: CDR1 DFQATT and CDR2 SNEGSKA (reference sequence). The V and J ends lost 5 bases and 0 bases respectively, with 13 bases between them. CDR3: CSARGRRVNTEAFF. CDR3 coding DNA: TGCAGTGCTCGCGGCCGGAGGGTGAACACTGAAGCTTTCTTT.

This clonotype was detected only a few times. Possible read error: a much larger clone is one base away. The chain carries TRBV29-1 and TRBJ1-2; TRBD1 might be the D (6 bases). Per germline, CDR1 SQVTM and CDR2 ANQGSEA. This CDR3 is built from 11 residues. V lost 7 bases, J lost 6 bases, and 12 bases lay in between. The CDR3 nucleotides read TGCAGCGGTCAACAGGGAGATGGCTACACCTTC. This translates into CSGQQGDGYTF.

About this clonotype itself: This may come from a read error, since a much larger clone is one base off. The rearrangement uses TRBV10-3 and TRBJ2-5; weak D call: TRBD2 (6 bases). The DNA end is more similar to TRBJ2-7, so the J call may be wrong. Germline values: CDR1 ENHRY, CDR2 SYGVKD. The CDR3 extends over 11 amino acids. The CDR3 loop reads CAIRDYGEQYF. The CDR3 DNA reads as TGTGCCATCAGGGACTACGGCGAGCAGTACTTC.

The chain links TRBV20-1 to TRBJ2-1, with 9 bases fitting TRBD2. The junction had 9 bases not matched to a gene; V was cut back by 0 bases and J by 9 bases. In germline, CDR1 is DFQATT, CDR2 SNEGSKA (reference sequence). The length of the CDR3 is 15 residues. In DNA, the CDR3 is TGCAGTGCTAGAGATGGGGTAGCGGGAGTAGGTGAGCAGTTCTTC. The encoded protein is CSARDGVAGVGEQFF.

This clonotype was counted a few times. The chain uses TRBV29-1 and TRBJ2-7; D uncertain. This CDR3 has 12 residues. Germline V lookup: CDR1 SQVTM, CDR2 ANQGSEA. V was shortened by 6 bases and J by 2 bases, with 11 bases between the two germline ends. The CDR3 sequence: CSVVRAPYEQYF. The DNA for the CDR3 is TGCAGCGTCGTCCGGGCCCCCTACGAGCAGTACTTC.

This clonotype was seen just once. This chain joins TRBV24-1 and TRBJ2-1; 10 bases line up with TRBD2. In germline, CDR1 is KGHDR, CDR2 SFDVKD. CDR3 length: 16 amino acids. V gave up 5 bases and J gave up 4 bases; unmatched junction bases: 7. The DNA of the CDR3 is TGTGCCACCAGTGGCCCGACTAGCGGGCCGTACAATGAGCAGTTCTTC. This encodes CATSGPTSGPYNEQFF.

This clonotype appeared many times. CDR3 bases: TGTGCCAGCAGCCACGGGGGCAATGAGCAGTTCTTC. It yields the protein CASSHGGNEQFF. The V call is TRBV7-2, the J call TRBJ2-1; TRBD2 might be the D (6 bases). Trimming cost V 5 bases and J 6 bases, with 8 bases left between them. The CDR3 totals 12 residues. The V gene's germline CDR1 is SGHTA and CDR2 FQGNSA.

The chain has TRBV4-2 and TRBJ2-7, with 7 bases lining up with TRBD2. The J call may not be correct, given that the DNA end is closer to TRBJ2-5. The CDR3 has 15 residues. Per the germline V gene, CDR1 is LGHNA and CDR2 is YNFKEQ. The CDR3 DNA reads as TGTGCCAGCAGCCAAGAGCGACTAGCAACAGAGACCCAGTACTTC. This encodes CASSQERLATETQYF.

This clonotype was recorded many times. V and J are TRBV7-3 and TRBJ2-5; D not resolved. Trimming pared 5 bases from V and 0 bases from J, leaving 7 bases between. There are 13 residues in the CDR3. Looked up from germline, CDR1 is SGHTA and CDR2 is FQGTGA. In DNA, the CDR3 is TGTGCCAGCAGCGCCGACTACCAAGAGACCCAGTACTTC. Its translation is CASSADYQETQYF.

This sequence joins TRBV7-2 and TRBJ2-1; 11 nucleotides match TRBD2. V lost 5 bases to trimming and J lost 10 bases; unmatched junction nucleotides: 10. Germline CDR1 is SGHTA and CDR2 is FQGNSA. The CDR3 loop spans 15 amino acids. Here the CDR3 DNA reads TGTGCCAGCAGCAATCTAGCGGGGGGCTATTTGGAGCAGTTCTTC. Its protein product is CASSNLAGGYLEQFF. The full variable domain, with the rest looked up from reference TRBV7-2 and TRBJ2-1, is GAGVSQSPSNKVTEKGKDVELRCDPISGHTALYWYRQSLGQGLEFLIYFQGNSAPDKSGLPSDRFSAERTGGSVSTLTIQRTQQEDSAVYLCASSNLAGGYLEQFFGPGTRLTVL.

This sequence joins TRBV20-1 and TRBJ1-2; no reliable D call. The CDR3 consists of 12 residues. CDR1 and CDR2 from the germline V gene are DFQATT and SNEGSKA (reference sequence). The CDR3 spells CSHGQKKYGYTF. The CDR3 nucleotides are TGCAGCCATGGGCAGAAAAAATATGGCTACACCTTC.

This clonotype was seen at least ten times. V and J are TRBV7-9 and TRBJ1-4, with D unclear. The CDR3 runs to 15 residues. Trimming took off 1 base at V and 4 bases at J, with 10 bases between the two ends. Germline assignment: CDR1 SEHNR and CDR2 FQNEAQ (reference sequence). The CDR3 DNA is TGTGCCAGCAGCTTAGAATTGTTGGATAATGAAAAACTGTTTTTT. Amino acid sequence: CASSLELLDNEKLFF.

This clonotype was counted many times. The rearrangement links TRBV5-1 to TRBJ2-7; D remains ambiguous. The CDR3 covers 11 residues. CDR1 SGHRS and CDR2 YFSETQ come from the germline V gene. V was pared by 6 bases and J by 7 bases, with 11 bases between. CDR3 DNA: TGCGCCAGCATCGAGGCTGGAGAGCAGTACTTC. Translation: CASIEAGEQYF.

The chain recombines TRBV25-1 with TRBJ2-2, with 7 bases that match TRBD2. This CDR3 has 14 amino acids. The germline gives CDR1 MGHDK, CDR2 SYGVNS. V was clipped by 4 bases and J by 6 bases; unmatched bases: 5. CDR3 nucleotide sequence: TGTGCCAGCAGTGTCTGGGAGGGCCCCGGGGAGCTGTTTTTT. This translates into CASSVWEGPGELFF.

In this sample, this clonotype turned up many times. The chain is built from TRBV25-1 and TRBJ2-2; D gene uncertain. Per the germline V gene, CDR1 is MGHDK and CDR2 is SYGVNS. The CDR3 spans 16 residues. The V and J ends lost 3 bases and 7 bases respectively, with 18 bases between them. The CDR3 spells CASSDPRIGGYGELFF. CDR3 DNA: TGTGCCAGCAGTGATCCGCGGATAGGCGGCTACGGGGAGCTGTTTTTT.

The chain carries TRBV15 and TRBJ1-2; TRBD1 matches 8 bases. CDR3 length equals 14 residues. V shed 6 bases, J shed 4 bases, and the junction held 7 bases outside the gene matches. Germline-derived CDR1 and CDR2 are LNHNV and YYDKDF (reference sequence). CDR3 sequence (DNA): TGTGCCACCAGTCCGGGACAGGAAGGCTATGGCTACACCTTC. It translates to CATSPGQEGYGYTF. Drawing the rest from reference TRBV15 and TRBJ1-2, the complete variable domain is DAMVIQNPRYQVTQFGKPVTLSCSQTLNHNVMYWYQQKSSQAPKLLFHYYDKDFNNEADTPDNFQSRRPNTSFCFLDIRSPGLGDTAMYLCATSPGQEGYGYTFGSGTRLTVV.

The genes are TRBV7-2 and TRBJ1-2; D not resolved. The CDR3 spans 14 residues. CDR1 and CDR2 (germline): SGHTA, FQGNSA. Deletions cut 7 bases from V and 3 bases from J, with 15 bases between. CDR3 in amino acids: CASNPYQLDYGYTF. The CDR3 region has the DNA TGTGCCAGCAATCCTTATCAGTTGGACTATGGCTACACCTTC.

V usage is TRBV2 and J usage is TRBJ1-5, with 7 bases fitting TRBD1. This CDR3 region has 15 residues. The germline CDR1 and CDR2 sequences are SNHLY and FYNNEI. After removal of 4 bases from V and 3 bases from J, the junction contained 6 bases not matched to a gene. The CDR3 sequence: CASSGLGQFNQPQHF. The CDR3 region has the DNA TGTGCCAGCAGTGGTTTGGGACAGTTCAATCAGCCCCAGCATTTT. Based on the CDR3 plus reference TRBV2 and TRBJ1-5, the full variable domain is EPEVTQTPSHQVTQMGQEVILRCVPISNHLYFYWYRQILGQKVEFLVSFYNNEISEKSEIFDDQFSVERPDGSNFTLKIRSTKLEDSAMYFCASSGLGQFNQPQHFGDGTRLSIL.

On this clonotype itself: Being one base from a much bigger clone, this may be a read error. The chain links TRBV4-2 to TRBJ1-6, with D maybe TRBD1 (5 bases). The CDR3 has 12 amino acids. The V gene's germline CDR1 is LGHNA and CDR2 YNFKEQ. Here the CDR3 reads CASSQGQSPPHF. The CDR3 region has the DNA TGTGCCAGCAGCCAGGGGCAATCACCCCCCCACTTT.

This rearrangement joins TRBV20-1 to TRBJ2-3; unclear D gene. This CDR3 spans 11 amino acids. Germline V gene data show CDR1 as DFQATT and CDR2 as SNEGSKA (reference sequence). V was cut by 0 bases and J by 8 bases, with 6 bases left in between. DNA of the CDR3: TGCAGTGCTAGAGAGTATGGTACGCAGTATTTT. This sequence encodes CSAREYGTQYF.

The V gene is TRBV6-6, the J gene TRBJ2-5; TRBD1 matches at 9 bases. The better agreement between TRBJ2-7 and the DNA end casts doubt on the J call. Germline-derived CDR1 and CDR2 are MNHNY and SVGAGI (reference sequence). This CDR3 has 14 amino acids. The CDR3 DNA follows: TGTGCCAGCAGTTATAAGGGACAGGGAAACGAGCAGTACTTC. Translation gives CASSYKGQGNEQYF.